This T cell receptor beta chain was documented in a study of CD8 T cells in Susac syndrome. Random hexamers were used to reverse transcribe an amount of about 0.45 to 1 ug RNA. By means of immunoSEQ multiplex PCR, TCR beta CDR3 spanning 54 Vbeta and 13 Jbeta underwent amplification. TCRdb re-called the immunoSEQ multiplex PCR reads through MiXCR, storing one row per CDR3 protein. The table has 130,000 or so distinct CDR3 sequences, 90% to 95% seen once. Sequenced: CD8+ T cells from PBMCs. The source of this sequence is a human donor with multiple sclerosis.

CDR3 coding DNA: TGTGCCACCAGGGCGGGGACAGGGATTTCCTACGAGCAGTACTTC. Its protein is CATRAGTGISYEQYF. The rearrangement joins TRBV24-1 to TRBJ2-7, with 9 nucleotides matching TRBD1. The CDR3 runs to 15 residues. Germline-derived CDR1 and CDR2 are KGHDR and SFDVKD. V shed 7 bases and J 1 base; nucleotides not matched to a gene: 7.